This T cell receptor (beta chain) was sequenced during a study of cytomegalovirus exposure and HLA in healthy donors. Broader study findings: Exclusion applied to some V segments, including TRBV6-2 and TRBV6-3, as they were indistinguishable. The authors enumerated 180 or so TCR beta chains as linked to cytomegalovirus. V- and J-gene trimming in TCR beta was tied to a missense DCLRE1C variant by an analysis performed later.

A note on this clone: Its antigen is not known.

It was with 60 Vbeta and 13 Jbeta primers that the PCR ran. Only in-frame clones appear in the TCRdb table, and some are missing; sequencing was by immunoSEQ multiplex PCR. The repertoire holds some 150,000 clones, with roughly 79% as singletons. Germline CDR1 reads SGHNT; CDR2 reads YYREEE (reference sequence). This CDR3 has 14 residues. With 7 bases clipped from V and 4 bases from J, the junction kept 8 bases outside the gene matches. This TCR was sampled from a woman between 35 and 50 years old in good health and CMV-seropositive. Source material: PBMCs. The genes are TRBV5-4 and TRBJ2-1, with 7 bases identical to TRBD2. The CDR3: CASALAGEYNEQFF. The CDR3 coding sequence is TGTGCCAGCGCTCTGGCGGGGGAGTACAATGAGCAGTTCTTC.